This T cell receptor beta chain is from a study of blood T cell repertoires in COVID-19. Study overall: Sample material is recorded as cDNA or gDNA derived from T cells, B-cell-depleted T cells, or PBMCs.

Followed longitudinally, the Seattle patients had been enrolled during active infection. Germline V gives CDR1 SGHAT, CDR2 FQNNGV. V shed 1 base and J shed 3 bases, with 10 bases lying between them. CDR3 length: 15 residues. Authors' processing steps: Amplifying reference gene primers gave estimates of nucleated cell counts. The protocol was immunoSEQ multiplex PCR, while the TCRdb copy is restricted to in-frame clones and leaves out a portion. V and J calls and clone size are given by that table; D and trimming were obtained from the DNA. The sample includes 98,000 or so clones, roughly 90% of them seen just once.

This clonotype was obtained from a man aged 55 to 69 with COVID-19, enrolled during active disease. The V and J genes are TRBV11-2 and TRBJ1-5; D is uncertain. The sample taken for sequencing was peripheral blood. This CDR3 reads CASSLGGRPNQPQHF. The CDR3 nucleotides are TGTGCCAGCAGCTTAGGAGGGAGGCCCAATCAGCCCCAGCATTTT.